This TCR beta chain appears in the sequencing data of a study of blood T cell repertoires in COVID-19. For the study at large: The United States, Italy and Spain were the sources of the acute and convalescent COVID-19 samples. T cells, B-cell-depleted T cells, or PBMCs provided the cDNA or gDNA that served as material.

CDR1 and CDR2 (germline): MNHEY, SVGEGT. CDR3 length equals 14 residues. V shed 5 bases and J shed 2 bases, with 10 bases lying between them. The protocol was immunoSEQ multiplex PCR, while the TCRdb copy is restricted to in-frame clones and leaves out a portion. Among over 20,000 clones listed, 83% were seen once. This clone has just a few counts. Sequencing was carried out using peripheral blood. The gene calls are TRBV6-2 or TRBV6-3 and TRBJ1-5; no clear D gene. This TCR was sampled from a human donor in a cohort sampled during active COVID-19. CDR3 DNA: TGTGCCAGCAGTCTCGATACAGGCAATCAGCCCCAGCATTTT. It encodes CASSLDTGNQPQHF.